Listed below are T cell receptor beta chains from one sample, sequenced in a study of siplizumab effects on memory and regulatory T cells. The repertoire was sequenced with immunoSEQ multiplex PCR; TCRdb's copy has only in-frame clones and lacks some. This sample has around 100,000 clones, with about 95% found just once. Sequencing was done on a sample of non-Treg CD4+ T cells sorted from blood. The receptors were sampled from a human donor in good health. The CDR3 runs from the conserved cysteine through the conserved F or W. A D gene is named only where the DNA matches it firmly.

NA,TRBJ1-4,TRBV6-1,CASSSGRNEKLFF
NA,TRBJ1-2,TRBV7-9,CASSKPTDRRANYGYTF
NA,TRBJ2-6,TRBV6-1,CASRGPSGANVLTF
NA,TRBJ2-2,TRBV19,CASSIETENTGELFF
TRBD2,TRBJ2-3,TRBV6-1,CASSESGRDTQYF
NA,TRBJ2-7,TRBV5-1,CASSLARGDEYEQYF
NA,TRBJ2-2,TRBV5-4,CASSRDSTGELFF
TRBD1,TRBJ2-5,TRBV7-9,CASSARGRETQYF
NA,TRBJ1-3,TRBV5-1,CASSLELGNTIYF
TRBD2,TRBJ2-1,TRBV9,CASSGSGRATLGEQFF
NA,TRBJ1-1,TRBV20-1,CSARRDGEAFF
NA,TRBJ2-1,TRBV7-9,CASSPTISYEQFF
NA,TRBJ2-1,TRBV2,CASTPTEAYNEQFF
NA,TRBJ1-5,TRBV2,CASSEAAGGPQHF
TRBD2,TRBJ2-3,TRBV6-6,CASIASGSTDTQYF
NA,TRBJ2-3,TRBV4-1,CASSPEGQGVGDTQYF
TRBD1,TRBJ1-2,TRBV6-5,CASSYSWTGDDYTF
NA,TRBJ2-1,TRBV6-1,CASSAHARNEQFF
TRBD2,TRBJ2-7,TRBV6-1,CASSEETSGISEQYF
TRBD2,TRBJ2-7,TRBV5-4,CASSSLRTSVVEQYF